The subject of this entry is one T cell receptor beta chain. Its target is unknown. The data were obtained in a study of Ad26.COV2.S vaccination and SARS-CoV-2 variants. Study-level background: Ad26.COV2.S given intramuscularly, once or twice 56 days apart.

Study-level points and caveats: In TCR breadth and depth analyses, total T cell responses may have been underestimated. Substantial post-vaccination breadth of spike-specific CD8+ and CD4+ T cell responses was reported.

Clones were read by immunoSEQ multiplex PCR, and TCRdb kept only the in-frame ones, dropping some. The data contain about 410,000 clones, 89% of them singletons. Treatment reported: 15 to 20 received Ad26.COV2.S at low or high dose, single or two shots; roughly five received placebo; per-sample allocation not given. On day 63 after the first injection, vaccine and placebo recipients gave samples. This specimen was peripheral blood, taken in a trial of Ad26.COV2.S vaccine versus placebo. The TCR sequence derives from a person aged 18-60 years who received the Ad26.COV2.S COVID-19 vaccine or a placebo.

The chain's CDR3 is CASKGGNTIYF. CDR3 bases: TGTGCCAGCAAGGGGGGAAACACCATATATTTT. This chain links TRBV6-5 with TRBJ1-3; TRBD1 might be the D (5 bases). Germline CDR1 reads MNHEY; CDR2 reads SVGAGI. There are 11 residues in the CDR3. The V and J ends lost 7 bases and 4 bases respectively, with 5 bases between them.